This section outlines one TCR beta chain sequence together with its context. Its antigen is unknown. The entry originates in a study of T cell repertoires in cytomegalovirus infection. Whole-study findings and limits: The ex vivo response was dominated by HLA-C-restricted CMV-specific TCR beta clonotypes. Pooled public TCR beta family frequency picked out CMV carriers with the relevant HLA.

TCRdb itself ran the reads through MiXCR, one entry per CDR3 protein. The sample consists of 100,000 or so distinct CDR3 sequences, 16% of them appearing once. Sequencing was carried out using PBMCs. This sequence was found in a human donor in good health (CMV status not recorded). Some clones in this sample may be carry-over from other donors' samples.

The CDR3, as DNA: TGTGCCAGCGGGGGGGACCGATACAATGAGCAGTTCTTC. The encoded protein is CASGGDRYNEQFF. V gene TRBV25-1 combines with J gene TRBJ2-1; TRBD2 aligns across 7 bases. There are 13 residues in the CDR3. Germline trimming cut 8 bases from V and 4 bases from J; bases unmatched to any gene: 5. Germline lookup yields CDR1 MGHDK and CDR2 SYGVNS.